This TCR beta chain was recorded in a study of beta chain features in type 1 diabetes. Study background: Healthy donors and patients had similar age, gender and cell yields. Findings and limits, study-wide: In all four CD4+ subsets, TCRB CDR3 length was significantly, moderately reduced in type 1 diabetes.

Each donor gave one heparinised blood draw averaging around 120 mL. Based on CD45RO/CCR7/CD25/CD127/CD95/CD27, CD4+ regulatory, stem cell-like memory, naive and central memory cells were sorted. The investigators reverse transcribed all of the isolated RNA, so they sequenced expressed TCRB transcripts. Libraries were prepared by immunoSEQ multiplex PCR; TCRdb keeps only in-frame clonotypes and omits some of them. The profile shows around 350,000 clones, 10% to 15% of them singletons. In regard to this clone: Its antigen is not identified.

In germline, CDR1 is GTSNPN, CDR2 SVGIG (reference sequence). J lost 3 bases, V lost 2 bases, and 7 bases had no gene match. This CDR3 has 15 amino acids. Sequencing was done on a sample of naive CD4+ T cells from blood. The rearrangement joins TRBV30 to TRBJ2-1, with 7 bases that match TRBD2. The clonotype was recovered from a young man in good health. The DNA of the CDR3 is TGTGCCTGGAGTAGAACGGTAGCGGGCTACAATGAGCAGTTCTTC. Translated, it gives CAWSRTVAGYNEQFF.